This T cell receptor beta chain was recovered during a study (TCRdb year 2016). In the study overall: The study investigated the origins of HIV persistence in individuals who naturally controlled HIV infection.

The library was produced with 5' RACE. Sequencing used an Illumina HiSeq 2000. The public reads were reanalyzed by TCRdb: fastp trimming at Q25, MiXCR alignment, in-frame beta chains only. Identical CDR3 proteins give one entry, which carries the most common genes and DNA. The sample data list over 200 distinct CDR3 sequences, and 20% to 25% of these were observed just once. The ten largest clones take up 35% of the sample. CDR3 length: 16 amino acids, cysteine to phenylalanine. Only the CDR3 DNA stays, 48 bases, in frame from base 1. The junction shows trimming of 3 bases on V and 8 bases on J, plus 19 bases between the germline ends. Reading the germline V gene (reference sequence) gives CDR1 SGHAT and CDR2 FQDESV. Comment on this clonotype: Its antigen specificity is not known. One base away there is no much larger clone; base qualities are not given.

The sequence was collected from a male donor with HIV. The sequencing sample was made of total memory T cells from blood PBMCs. What this sample's cell subset or site label stands for: transitional memory CD4+ T cells. The chain couples TRBV11-1 to TRBJ1-4; possibly the D gene is TRBD1, per 6 matching bases. CDR3 protein: CASSFATGVGGEKLFF. The DNA sequence reads TGTGCCAGCAGCTTCGCCACGGGGGTGGGGGGCGAAAAACTGTTTTTT. Beyond the CDR3, the reference TRBV11-1 and TRBJ1-4 genes provide the residues; the full variable domain reads: EAEVAQSPRYKITEKSQAVAFWCDPISGHATLYWYRQILGQGPELLVQFQDESVVDDSQLPKDRFSAERLKGVDSTLKIQPAELGDSAMYLCASSFATGVGGEKLFFGSGTQLSVL.